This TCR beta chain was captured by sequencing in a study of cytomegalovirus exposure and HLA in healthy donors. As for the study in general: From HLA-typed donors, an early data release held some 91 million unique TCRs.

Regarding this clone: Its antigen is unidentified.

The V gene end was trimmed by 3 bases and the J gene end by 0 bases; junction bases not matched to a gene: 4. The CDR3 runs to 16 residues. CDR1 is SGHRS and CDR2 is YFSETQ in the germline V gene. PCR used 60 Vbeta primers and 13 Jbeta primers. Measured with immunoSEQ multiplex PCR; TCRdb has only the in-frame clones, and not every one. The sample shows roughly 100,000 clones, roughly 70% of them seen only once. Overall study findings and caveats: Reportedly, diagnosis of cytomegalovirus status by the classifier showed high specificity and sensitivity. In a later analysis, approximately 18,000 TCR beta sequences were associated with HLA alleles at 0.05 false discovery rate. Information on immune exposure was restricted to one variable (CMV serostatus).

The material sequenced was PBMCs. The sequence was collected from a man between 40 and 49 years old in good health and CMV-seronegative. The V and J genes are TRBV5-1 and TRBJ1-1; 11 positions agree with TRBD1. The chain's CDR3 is CASSSRTGGLNTEAFF. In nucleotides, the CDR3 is TGCGCCAGCAGCTCACGGACAGGGGGCCTGAACACTGAAGCTTTCTTT.